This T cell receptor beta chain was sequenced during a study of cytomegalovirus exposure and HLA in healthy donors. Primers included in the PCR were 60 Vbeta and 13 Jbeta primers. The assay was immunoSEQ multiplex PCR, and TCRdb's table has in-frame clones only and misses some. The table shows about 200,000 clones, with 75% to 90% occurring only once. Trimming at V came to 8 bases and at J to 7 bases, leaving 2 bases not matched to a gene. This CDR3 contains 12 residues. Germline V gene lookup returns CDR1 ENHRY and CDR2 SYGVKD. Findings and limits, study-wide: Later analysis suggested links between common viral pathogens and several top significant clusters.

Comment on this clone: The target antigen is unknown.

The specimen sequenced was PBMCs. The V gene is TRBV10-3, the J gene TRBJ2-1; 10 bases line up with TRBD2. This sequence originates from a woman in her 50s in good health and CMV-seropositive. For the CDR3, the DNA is TGTGCCATCGGACTAGCGGAAAATGAGCAGTTCTTC. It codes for CAIGLAENEQFF.